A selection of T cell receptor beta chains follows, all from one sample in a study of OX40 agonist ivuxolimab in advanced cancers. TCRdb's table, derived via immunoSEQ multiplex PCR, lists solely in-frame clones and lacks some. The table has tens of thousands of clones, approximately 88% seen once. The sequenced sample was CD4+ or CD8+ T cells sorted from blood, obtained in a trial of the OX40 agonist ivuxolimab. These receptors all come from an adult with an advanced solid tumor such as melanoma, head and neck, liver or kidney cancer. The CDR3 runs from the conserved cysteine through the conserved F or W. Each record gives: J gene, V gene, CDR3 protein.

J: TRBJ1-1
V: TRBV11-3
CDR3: CASSQLDGRNTEAFF

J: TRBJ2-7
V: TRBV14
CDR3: CASSQEYEQYF

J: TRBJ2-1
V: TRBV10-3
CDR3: CAIRDHSSYNEQFF

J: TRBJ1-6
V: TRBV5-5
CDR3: CASSLGQASSYNSPLHF

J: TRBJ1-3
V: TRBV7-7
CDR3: CASSPDIGNTIYF

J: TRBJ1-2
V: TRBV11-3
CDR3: CASSYAGTTNYGYTF

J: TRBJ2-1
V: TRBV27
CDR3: CASSLSAGDSYNEQFF

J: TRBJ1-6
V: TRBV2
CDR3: CASSETRDYNSPLHF

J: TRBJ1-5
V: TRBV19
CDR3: CASSRTRGQPQHF

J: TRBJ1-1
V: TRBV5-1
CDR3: CASSWERMNTEAFF

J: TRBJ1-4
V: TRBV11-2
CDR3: CASSYYSATNEKLFF

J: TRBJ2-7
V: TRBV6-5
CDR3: CASSYLGVSYEQYF

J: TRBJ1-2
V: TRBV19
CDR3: CASSPTGSSGYTF

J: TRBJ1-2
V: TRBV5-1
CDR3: CASSFPSGTGGSSYGYTF

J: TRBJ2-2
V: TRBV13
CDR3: CASNAEGVTNTGELFF

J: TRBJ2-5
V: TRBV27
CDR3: CASSLEGSRAPILWETQYF

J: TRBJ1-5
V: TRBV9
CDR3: CASSSTGYQPQHF

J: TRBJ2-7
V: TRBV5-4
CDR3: CASSSTGSREQYF

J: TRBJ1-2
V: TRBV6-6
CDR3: CASSYSSWGYGYTF

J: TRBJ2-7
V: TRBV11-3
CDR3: CASSSLLERQSYEQYF